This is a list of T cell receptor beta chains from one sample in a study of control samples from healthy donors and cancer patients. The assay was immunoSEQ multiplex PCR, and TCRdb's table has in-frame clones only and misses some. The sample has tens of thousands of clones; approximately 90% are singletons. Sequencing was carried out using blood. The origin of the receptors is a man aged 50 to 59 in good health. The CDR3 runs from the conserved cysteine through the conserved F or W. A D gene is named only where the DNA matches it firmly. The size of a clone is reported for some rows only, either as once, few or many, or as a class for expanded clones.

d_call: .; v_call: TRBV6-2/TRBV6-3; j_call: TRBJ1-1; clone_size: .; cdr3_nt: TGTGCCAGCAGCCCTGGGACTGAAGCTTTCTTT; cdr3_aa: CASSPGTEAFF
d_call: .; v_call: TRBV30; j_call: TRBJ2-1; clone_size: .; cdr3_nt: TGTGCCTGGACTATACAGGGAATCCGGCATGAGCAGTTCTTC; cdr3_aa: CAWTIQGIRHEQFF
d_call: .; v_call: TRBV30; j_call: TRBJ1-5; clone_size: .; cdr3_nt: TGTGCCTGGGGAAATACAGGGAACAATCAGCCCCAGCATTTT; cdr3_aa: CAWGNTGNNQPQHF
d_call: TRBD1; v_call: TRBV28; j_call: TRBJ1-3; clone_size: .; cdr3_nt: TGTGCCAGCAGGGGACAGGCAGTGGGGGGAAACACCATATATTTT; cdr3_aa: CASRGQAVGGNTIYF
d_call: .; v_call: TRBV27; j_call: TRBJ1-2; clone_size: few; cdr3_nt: TGTGCCAGCAGTCCCCAGGGCGGCTATGGCTACACCTTC; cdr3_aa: CASSPQGGYGYTF
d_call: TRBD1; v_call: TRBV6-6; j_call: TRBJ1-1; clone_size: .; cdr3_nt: TGTGCCAGCAGTCAACAGGGGGCCGGCTGGGGGGGAGTGACTGAAGCTTTCTTT; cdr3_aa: CASSQQGAGWGGVTEAFF
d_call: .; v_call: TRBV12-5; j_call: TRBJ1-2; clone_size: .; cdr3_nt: TGTGCTAGTGGTTTGGTCCCCCACTTTAACTATGGCTACACCTTC; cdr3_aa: CASGLVPHFNYGYTF
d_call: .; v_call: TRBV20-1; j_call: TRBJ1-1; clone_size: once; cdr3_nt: TGCAGTGCTAGCCCAGGGGCTGAAGCTTTCTTT; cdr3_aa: CSASPGAEAFF
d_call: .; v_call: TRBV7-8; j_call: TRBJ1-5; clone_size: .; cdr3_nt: TGTGCCAGCAGCTCCAGATCCGGGCCTCAAAGGAGCAATCAGCCCCAGCATTTT; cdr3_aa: CASSSRSGPQRSNQPQHF
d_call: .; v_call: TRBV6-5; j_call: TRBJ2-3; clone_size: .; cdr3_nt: TGTGCCAGCAGTTACTCGGGCTCCCGGAGCACAGATACGCAGTATTTT; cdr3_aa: CASSYSGSRSTDTQYF
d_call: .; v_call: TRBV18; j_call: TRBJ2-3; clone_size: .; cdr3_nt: TGTGCCAGCTCACCACCTTCCCGACGGCTCGTCGATACGCAGTATTTT; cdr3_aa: CASSPPSRRLVDTQYF
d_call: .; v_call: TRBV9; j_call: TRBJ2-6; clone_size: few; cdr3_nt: TGTGCCAGCAGCGGCGGCGGCCTACTGCTGTCTGGGGCCAACGTCCTGACTTTC; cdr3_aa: CASSGGGLLLSGANVLTF